This TCR beta chain was captured by sequencing in a study of spatial heterogeneity in lung cancer (dated by TCRdb to about 2019). Background for the entire study: Beta-chain transcripts were consistently detected in greater numbers than alpha-chain transcripts, which likely reflected higher beta-chain transcript abundance. In the raw uncorrected reads, each unique combination of TCR and UMI appeared more than ten times on average. In non-small cell lung cancer, the study made a quantitative comparison of TCR alpha and beta repertoires among multiple tumor regions, matched nontumor lung and blood. At surgery, both alpha and beta chains were TCR-sequenced in 200 to 250 tumor regions, over 61 matched nontumor lung samples and just over 55 PBMC samples. The study linked features of the TCR repertoire to counts of nonsynonymous mutations, which were determined by whole-exome sequencing of tumor tissue.

This clonotype was seen ten or more times. The antigen it binds to is not known. No qualities accompany the bases; no much larger clone lies one base away. Overall study results and their limits: Ubiquitous expanded tumor TCRs were found in blood more often at tumor resection than at routine follow-up. Confirming at a functional level the hypothesis that regional TCRs recognize regional mutations was considered to require additional single-cell paired TCR alpha and beta sequencing.

The germline V gene gives CDR1 as LGHNA and CDR2 as YSLEER. Trimming takes 0 bases off V and 0 bases off J; junction bases not matched to a gene: 11. The CDR3, from cysteine to phenylalanine, totals 19 residues. CDR3 DNA is the only sequence kept; it has 57 bases, read in frame from the first base. Sample time point, as interpreted from the label and publication: sample taken at primary tumor resection. For TCR sequencing, whole RNA was extracted from tumor and nontumor lung tissue, or from cryopreserved PBMC samples, and no cell sorting was done. Samples were obtained from approximately 70 patients with early-stage, untreated non-small cell lung cancer from the lung TRACERx cohort. Only patients with enough RNA available from two or more tumor regions were chosen for TCR sequencing. The library was prepared using 5' RACE. The sample was run on a NextSeq 500. To allow correction of PCR and sequencing errors, the TCR library protocol tagged every TCR cDNA molecule with a unique molecular identifier. The authors processed their data as follows. Decombinator tools were used for TCR identification, UMI-based error correction and CDR3 extraction. TCRs above a frequency of 2 per 1,000, corresponding to the top 1% of the tumor frequency distribution, were defined as expanded. Each repertoire was subsampled 100 times to 5,000 TCRs, after which Renyi diversity was computed with the R vegan package. CDR3 similarity networks were constructed using string-kernel similarity of amino acid triplets, with links drawn between CDR3s whose pairwise similarity was above 0.82. In-frame beta chains were kept once TCRdb had trimmed the public reads at Q25 with fastp and called clones with MiXCR. Every CDR3 protein is listed once, alongside the most common genes and DNA of its rows. What appears here as the V and J calls and clone size reflects TCRdb's work, not the paper's. The sample includes about 23,000 distinct CDR3 sequences, with about 5.1% observed a single time. The ten largest make up about 5% of the sample.

Sequenced here: PBMCs, sampled at surgery. This sequence was found in a male donor with early-stage non-small cell lung cancer. Rearrangement joined TRBV4-3 to TRBJ2-1; 7 central nucleotides agree with TRBD2. The CDR3 protein sequence reads: CASSQDSVGGGSSYNEQFF. The bases are TGCGCCAGCAGCCAAGATAGTGTGGGCGGCGGGAGCTCCTACAATGAGCAGTTCTTC.